What follows are 26 T cell receptor beta chains derived from one specimen sequenced in a study of T cell clones after liver transplantation. Here immunoSEQ multiplex PCR was the method, and the copy in TCRdb shows in-frame clones only, minus some. The table has around 110,000 clones, 75% to 95% seen once. The specimen was CD4+ T cells from blood, collected 12 months after liver transplant. Every receptor here comes from a human patient who received a liver transplant. Part of the T cells may come from the graft donor.

This clone has more than one count but fewer than ten. CDR3 protein: CASSWRTGPGELFF. The CDR3 DNA sequence: TGTGCCAGCAGCTGGCGGACAGGTCCCGGGGAGCTGTTTTTT. The chain couples TRBV7-9 to TRBJ2-2, with 7 bases that match TRBD1. This CDR3 contains 14 residues. CDR1 is SEHNR and CDR2 is FQNEAQ in the germline V gene (reference sequence). The V gene end was trimmed by 4 bases and the J gene end by 6 bases; junction bases not matched to a gene: 5.

The rearrangement joins TRBV27 to TRBJ2-5; either TRBD1 or TRBD2 may supply D (5 bases each). Looked up from germline, CDR1 is MNHEY and CDR2 is SMNVEV (reference sequence). This CDR3 has 16 amino acids. V was clipped by 4 bases and J by 5 bases, with 20 bases between them. CDR3: CASSYIRPGGFETQYF. The CDR3 coding sequence is TGTGCCAGCAGTTATATCCGACCTGGGGGATTCGAGACCCAGTACTTC.

V usage is TRBV2 and J usage is TRBJ2-1, with 8 bases lining up with TRBD2. Germline CDR1 reads SNHLY; CDR2 reads FYNNEI. The CDR3 length is 15 residues. The V segment lost 4 bases and the J segment 0 bases; nucleotides outside the gene matches: 2. This chain's CDR3 is CASSGLASSYNEQFF. The CDR3 DNA reads as TGTGCCAGCAGTGGACTAGCGAGCTCCTACAATGAGCAGTTCTTC.

This clone showed up just once. The CDR3 spells CASRTGTGPYGYTF. Here the CDR3 DNA reads TGTGCCAGCAGAACCGGGACAGGGCCCTATGGCTACACCTTC. The chain employs TRBV6-1 and TRBJ1-2, with 9 bases identical to TRBD1. Per germline, CDR1 MNHNS and CDR2 SASEGT. Trimming took 6 bases from V and 4 from J; bases not matched to a gene: 6. This CDR3 has 14 residues.

This chain joins TRBV2 and TRBJ2-1; D call uncertain. The V end lost 1 base, the J end lost 12 bases, and 10 bases lay between the germline ends. Germline loops: CDR1 SNHLY, CDR2 FYNNEI. This CDR3 region has 12 residues. The CDR3 reads CASSEVFPWQFF. The CDR3, as DNA: TGTGCCAGCAGTGAAGTATTTCCTTGGCAGTTCTTC.

This clone is a singleton in its sample. CDR3 in DNA: TGTGCCAGCAGCCCGACAGGGGTTGGGGCCAACGTCCTGACTTTC. It translates to CASSPTGVGANVLTF. This chain links TRBV4-2 with TRBJ2-6, with 8 bases matching TRBD1. The CDR3 consists of 15 residues. The germline V gene encodes CDR1 LGHNA and CDR2 YNFKEQ. Trimming at V came to 4 bases and at J to 3 bases, leaving 2 bases not matched to a gene.

The chain recombines TRBV27 with TRBJ2-6; 8 bases agree with TRBD1. Germline-derived CDR1 and CDR2 are MNHEY and SMNVEV (reference sequence). Losses at the gene ends were 0 bases for V and 0 bases for J; bases not matched to a gene: 16. This CDR3 is 22 amino acids long. CDR3 in DNA: TGTGCCAGCAGTTTATCGCTGCTGGGCAGGGGGCTCCTCATCTCTGGGGCCAACGTCCTGACTTTC. Amino acids: CASSLSLLGRGLLISGANVLTF.

The chain uses TRBV2 and TRBJ1-1; a possible D gene is TRBD1 (6 bases). V shed 5 bases and J shed 3 bases, with 16 bases lying between them. The CDR3 covers 15 residues. Germline CDR1 is SNHLY and CDR2 is FYNNEI. CDR3 protein: CASSLYRVGDTEAFF. For the CDR3, the DNA is TGTGCCAGCAGTTTGTACAGGGTGGGGGACACTGAAGCTTTCTTT. Full variable domain (missing parts from reference TRBV2 and TRBJ1-1): EPEVTQTPSHQVTQMGQEVILRCVPISNHLYFYWYRQILGQKVEFLVSFYNNEISEKSEIFDDQFSVERPDGSNFTLKIRSTKLEDSAMYFCASSLYRVGDTEAFFGQGTRLTVV.

The chain joins TRBV6-1 to TRBJ2-5; 10 nucleotides match TRBD2. Trimming removed 5 bases from V and 5 bases from J; junction bases left unmatched: 8. This CDR3 has 15 amino acids. Germline loops: CDR1 MNHNS, CDR2 SASEGT. The CDR3 is CASSSGRASGETQYF. In nucleotides, the CDR3 is TGTGCCAGCAGTAGCGGGAGGGCGTCTGGTGAGACCCAGTACTTC.

This rearrangement joins TRBV18 to TRBJ1-3; TRBD1 might be the D (5 bases). V lost 4 bases to trimming and J lost 1 base, with 14 bases between them. The CDR3 consists of 16 residues. Germline-derived CDR1 and CDR2 are KGHSH and LQKENI. The CDR3 DNA reads TGTGCCAGCTCACAAAATTTGGACAAGTCTGGAAACACCATATATTTT. Protein: CASSQNLDKSGNTIYF.

V is TRBV5-6 and J is TRBJ2-5; 7 bases align to TRBD1. Germline-derived CDR1 and CDR2 are SGHDT and YYEEEE. The CDR3 runs 16 residues. The V segment lost 4 bases and the J segment 2 bases; nucleotides outside the gene matches: 11. This CDR3 is CASSAEPGQPQETQYF. In DNA, the CDR3 is TGTGCCAGCAGCGCCGAACCGGGACAGCCGCAAGAGACCCAGTACTTC.

The gene calls are TRBV5-1 and TRBJ1-1; D remains unclear. There are 14 residues in the CDR3. Trimming removed 4 bases from V and 4 bases from J, with 14 bases in between. Germline V gene data show CDR1 as SGHRS and CDR2 as YFSETQ. The CDR3 nucleotides read TGCGCCAGCAGCCTAGAATTCGGCCTCACTGAAGCTTTCTTT. This gives the protein CASSLEFGLTEAFF.

The rearrangement joins TRBV5-1 to TRBJ2-5; no firm D call. Trimming removed 1 base from V and 3 bases from J, with 7 bases in between. CDR1 is SGHRS and CDR2 is YFSETQ in the germline V gene. This CDR3 comprises 13 residues. CDR3 sequence: CASSLKWEETQYF. In DNA, the CDR3 is TGCGCCAGCAGCTTGAAGTGGGAAGAGACCCAGTACTTC.

The V call is TRBV28, the J call TRBJ2-7; TRBD2 matches 14 bases. After removal of 3 bases from V and 6 bases from J, the junction contained 1 base not matched to a gene. The CDR3 loop spans 14 amino acids. Looked up from germline, CDR1 is MDHEN and CDR2 is SYDVKM. The CDR3 nucleotides read TGTGCCAGCAGTTTTGGACTAGCGGGAGGCGAGCAGTACTTC. Protein: CASSFGLAGGEQYF. The full variable domain, rest sourced from reference TRBV28 and TRBJ2-7, is DVKVTQSSRYLVKRTGEKVFLECVQDMDHENMFWYRQDPGLGLRLIYFSYDVKMKEKGDIPEGYSVSREKKERFSLILESASTNQTSMYLCASSFGLAGGEQYFGPGTRLTVT.

The V and J genes are TRBV6-1 and TRBJ1-5, with D unresolved. The CDR3 has 16 amino acids. V was clipped by 0 bases and J by 1 base, with 10 bases between them. Germline V CDR1 and CDR2: MNHNS, SASEGT. DNA of the CDR3: TGTGCCAGCAGTGAAGCCCCACGGGGAAGCAATCAGCCCCAGCATTTT. Amino acids: CASSEAPRGSNQPQHF.

J is TRBJ1-1 and V is TRBV15; perhaps TRBD1 as D (5 bases). Trimming stripped 0 bases from V and 5 bases from J, with 16 bases between. This CDR3 has 16 amino acids. Germline CDR1 and CDR2: LNHNV and YYDKDF (reference sequence). The chain's CDR3 is CATSRDFSGGRTEAFF. CDR3 DNA sequence: TGTGCCACCAGCAGAGACTTCAGTGGGGGACGGACTGAAGCTTTCTTT.

The rearrangement joins TRBV19 to TRBJ1-3; 8 bases are shared with TRBD1. This CDR3 spans 15 amino acids. Losses at the gene ends were 8 bases for V and 2 bases for J; bases not matched to a gene: 8. Germline V gene sequence: CDR1 LNHDA, CDR2 SQIVND (reference sequence). In nucleotides, the CDR3 is TGTGCCAGTGGAGGACAGGGCTTTACTGGAAACACCATATATTTT. Residues: CASGGQGFTGNTIYF. Combining the CDR3 with reference TRBV19 and TRBJ1-3 gives the whole variable domain DGGITQSPKYLFRKEGQNVTLSCEQNLNHDAMYWYRQDPGQGLRLIYYSQIVNDFQKGDIAEGYSVSREKKESFPLTVTSAQKNPTAFYLCASGGQGFTGNTIYFGEGSWLTVV.

The chain joins TRBV27 to TRBJ2-3, with TRBD1 as a possible D gene (5 bases). The V and J ends lost 2 bases and 3 bases respectively, with 12 bases between them. Germline V CDR1 and CDR2: MNHEY, SMNVEV (reference sequence). The CDR3 is 15 amino acids. CDR3 protein: CASSLQGDLTDTQYF. The CDR3 region has the DNA TGTGCCAGCAGTTTACAAGGGGATTTAACAGATACGCAGTATTTT.

V and J are TRBV11-3 and TRBJ1-4, with D possibly being TRBD1 (6 bases). The CDR3 is 14 amino acids. Trimming left V 5 bases short and J 8 bases short, with 15 bases between. Germline assignment: CDR1 SGHNT and CDR2 YENEEA. This CDR3 reads CASSGTLLGEKLFF. The CDR3 DNA is TGTGCCAGCAGCGGGACACTTTTGGGGGAAAAACTGTTTTTT.

The chain joins TRBV6-1 to TRBJ1-2; D is unclear. This CDR3 comprises 14 residues. Between the trimmed V and J ends, which lost 5 bases and 3 bases, there was a span of 13 bases. Germline values: CDR1 MNHNS, CDR2 SASEGT. The CDR3 DNA is TGTGCCAGCAGTTTCGGGCTCGGGGACTATGGCTACACCTTC. Its protein product is CASSFGLGDYGYTF.

The V gene is TRBV7-2, the J gene TRBJ2-7; 10 bases are a match to TRBD2. J gave up 6 bases and V 5 bases, and 19 bases lay outside the gene matches. The CDR3 extends over 18 amino acids. Germline V gene sequence: CDR1 SGHTA, CDR2 FQGNSA. CDR3 amino acids: CASSRSPSTSGPRGEQYF. CDR3 sequence (DNA): TGTGCCAGCAGCCGCTCACCCTCGACTAGCGGGCCCCGGGGCGAGCAGTACTTC.

V gene TRBV27 combines with J gene TRBJ2-7; no clear D. The germline V gene encodes CDR1 MNHEY and CDR2 SMNVEV (reference sequence). The CDR3 has 15 amino acids. V gave up 5 bases and J gave up 4 bases, with 18 bases separating them. Written as DNA, the CDR3 is TGTGCCAGCAGTCCCCTAGGCTCCGATGGGTACGAGCAGTACTTC. It translates to CASSPLGSDGYEQYF.

The rearrangement joins TRBV5-1 to TRBJ2-5; 14 bases align to TRBD2. CDR3 length: 17 residues. The germline V gene encodes CDR1 SGHRS and CDR2 YFSETQ. After removal of 3 bases from V and 4 bases from J, the junction contained 8 bases not matched to a gene. Here the CDR3 DNA reads TGCGCCAGCAGCTGGGGGACTAGCGGGAGTAACGCAGAGACCCAGTACTTC. Translation: CASSWGTSGSNAETQYF.

The V and J genes are TRBV5-4 and TRBJ2-3; no firm D call. The V end was cut by 3 bases, the J end by 4 bases, with 6 bases between. This CDR3 region has 12 residues. Per germline, CDR1 SGHNT and CDR2 YYREEE (reference sequence). The CDR3 DNA reads TGTGCCAGCAGCTGGAGTGCAGATACGCAGTATTTT. Residues: CASSWSADTQYF.

CDR3 in DNA: TGTGCCTGGAGCGGGGGCGGAGTGGGGCAGTTCTTC. This sequence encodes CAWSGGGVGQFF. The genes are TRBV30 and TRBJ2-1; D is tentatively TRBD1 or TRBD2 (6 bases each). Germline assignment: CDR1 GTSNPN and CDR2 SVGIG (reference sequence). The CDR3 has 12 amino acids. V was trimmed by 3 bases and J by 12 bases, leaving 15 bases between them.

V usage is TRBV4-2 and J usage is TRBJ1-5; unclear D gene. Germline CDR1 LGHNA, CDR2 YNFKEQ. The CDR3 loop spans 14 amino acids. Deletions cut 3 bases from V and 0 bases from J, with 6 bases between. The CDR3 sequence: CASSHPGSNQPQHF. As DNA, the CDR3 is TGTGCCAGCAGCCACCCCGGTAGCAATCAGCCCCAGCATTTT.